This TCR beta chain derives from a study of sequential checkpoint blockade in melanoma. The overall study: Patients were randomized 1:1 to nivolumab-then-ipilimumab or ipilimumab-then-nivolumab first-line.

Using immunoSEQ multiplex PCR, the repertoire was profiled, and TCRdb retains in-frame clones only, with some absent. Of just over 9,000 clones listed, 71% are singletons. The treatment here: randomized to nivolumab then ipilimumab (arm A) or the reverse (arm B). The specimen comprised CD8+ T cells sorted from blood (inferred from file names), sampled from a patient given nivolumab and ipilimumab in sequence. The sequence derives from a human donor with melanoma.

This CDR3 is CASSQDWRQTDRGLFF. As DNA, the CDR3 is TGCGCCAGCAGCCAAGATTGGCGACAAACGGACCGGGGGCTGTTTTTT. V gene TRBV4-1 combines with J gene TRBJ2-2, with D maybe TRBD2 (5 bases). The CDR3 totals 16 residues. Trimming took 0 bases from V and 13 from J, leaving 21 bases between them. Germline CDR1 MGHRA, CDR2 YSYEKL.